One sample yielded the 15 T cell receptor beta chains listed below, sequenced in a study of OX40 agonist ivuxolimab in advanced cancers. Profiling relied on immunoSEQ multiplex PCR, and the TCRdb table lists in-frame clones only, not all of them. Of about 85,000 clones listed, roughly 85% are singletons. Sequencing used CD4+ or CD8+ T cells sorted from blood, obtained in a trial of the OX40 agonist ivuxolimab. These receptors were collected from an adult with an advanced solid tumor such as melanoma, head and neck, liver or kidney cancer.

CDR3 residues: CASSLGRGRDNQPQHF. Written as DNA, the CDR3 is TGCGCCAGCAGCCTGGGGCGCGGCAGAGACAATCAGCCCCAGCATTTT. The chain couples TRBV4-1 to TRBJ1-5; the D gene is possibly TRBD1 (5 bases). Trimming left V 4 bases short and J 3 bases short, with 16 bases between. Per germline, CDR1 MGHRA and CDR2 YSYEKL. This CDR3 is built from 16 residues.

This chain uses TRBV7-9 with TRBJ2-7, with 15 bases fitting TRBD2. Germline V gene sequence: CDR1 SEHNR, CDR2 FQNEAQ (reference sequence). CDR3 size: 17 residues. Trimming took 4 bases from V and 3 from J; bases not matched to a gene: 7. The DNA for the CDR3 is TGTGCCAGCAGCTCGGGACTAGCGGGGGGCATTAACTACGAGCAGTACTTC. Translating gives CASSSGLAGGINYEQYF. Complete variable domain (other parts from reference TRBV7-9 and TRBJ2-7): DTGVSQNPRHKITKRGQNVTFRCDPISEHNRLYWYRQTLGQGPEFLTYFQNEAQLEKSRLLSDRFSAERPKGSFSTLEIQRTEQGDSAMYLCASSSGLAGGINYEQYFGPGTRLTVT.

This clone was seen only a few times. This rearrangement joins TRBV5-4 to TRBJ2-3; D is unresolved. In germline, CDR1 is SGHNT, CDR2 YYREEE (reference sequence). V was cut by 0 bases and J by 5 bases, with 10 bases left in between. This CDR3 is 14 amino acids long. CDR3 in DNA: TGTGCCAGCAGCTTGGGACCAGCAGGAGATACGCAGTATTTT. Encoded protein: CASSLGPAGDTQYF.

This sequence joins TRBV6-5 and TRBJ1-6; 8 bases match TRBD1. J was trimmed by 6 bases and V by 8 bases; bases with no gene match: 6. The CDR3 runs 14 residues. From germline, CDR1 is MNHEY and CDR2 SVGAGI. CDR3 region: CASDTGGLNSPLHF. CDR3 DNA sequence: TGTGCCAGCGATACAGGGGGACTTAATTCACCCCTCCACTTT.

V and J are TRBV9 and TRBJ1-4; D is ambiguous. This CDR3 has 15 amino acids. Trimming stripped 4 bases from V and 4 bases from J, with 14 bases between. The germline V gene encodes CDR1 SGDLS and CDR2 YYNGEE. CDR3 in DNA: TGTGCCAGCAGCCAGAGCCCCGAGTTTAATGAAAAACTGTTTTTT. It encodes CASSQSPEFNEKLFF.

This chain uses TRBV9 with TRBJ1-1, with D unclear. The CDR3 has 13 amino acids. The germline gives CDR1 SGDLS, CDR2 YYNGEE. V shed 0 bases and J shed 2 bases, with 5 bases lying between them. The DNA of the CDR3 is TGTGCCAGCAGCGTAGACATCAACACTGAAGCTTTCTTT. As protein: CASSVDINTEAFF.

The chain links TRBV29-1 to TRBJ1-1; D might be TRBD1 (6 bases). The CDR3 loop spans 12 amino acids. Trimming removed 6 bases at V and 11 bases at J, with 19 bases between. CDR1 SQVTM and CDR2 ANQGSEA come from the germline V gene. This CDR3 is CSVNKQGLGAFF. CDR3 nucleotides: TGCAGCGTGAACAAACAGGGACTCGGGGCTTTCTTT.

The chain couples TRBV4-1 to TRBJ2-5; TRBD1 agrees at 7 bases. V was pared by 2 bases and J by 0 bases, with 3 bases of the junction left unmatched. The germline gives CDR1 MGHRA, CDR2 YSYEKL. The CDR3 has 15 residues. DNA of the CDR3: TGCGCCAGCAGCCAAATACAGGGGCACCAAGAGACCCAGTACTTC. This codes for CASSQIQGHQETQYF.

The CDR3 region is CASSEFREAEAFF. The CDR3 DNA follows: TGTGCCAGCAGTGAATTCAGGGAGGCTGAAGCTTTCTTT. The V gene is TRBV2, the J gene TRBJ1-1, with D tentatively TRBD1 (5 bases). The ends were cut back, 2 bases at V and 6 bases at J, with 10 bases in the middle. The CDR3 consists of 13 residues. CDR1 is SNHLY, CDR2 FYNNEI, per germline.

J is TRBJ1-2 and V is TRBV6-4, with TRBD1 matching over 7 bases. The CDR3 is 15 amino acids. V trimming: 10 bases; J trimming: 6 bases; junction bases outside the gene matches: 17. CDR1 MRHNA and CDR2 SNTAGT come from the germline V gene. The CDR3 sequence is CATQRTSDRANGYTF. Here the CDR3 DNA reads TGTGCCACGCAGCGGACGTCTGACAGGGCTAATGGCTACACCTTC.

The chain combines TRBV2 with TRBJ2-5; 12 bases map to TRBD2. The trim removed 3 bases at V and 4 bases at J, leaving 6 bases unmatched. Germline V lookup: CDR1 SNHLY, CDR2 FYNNEI. This CDR3 spans 16 amino acids. CDR3 amino acids: CASSDRLAGGRETQYF. The CDR3 coding sequence is TGTGCCAGCAGTGATCGGCTAGCGGGGGGGCGAGAGACCCAGTACTTC. The variable domain in full, with the rest retrieved from reference TRBV2 and TRBJ2-5, is EPEVTQTPSHQVTQMGQEVILRCVPISNHLYFYWYRQILGQKVEFLVSFYNNEISEKSEIFDDQFSVERPDGSNFTLKIRSTKLEDSAMYFCASSDRLAGGRETQYFGPGTRLLVL.

The V gene is TRBV9, the J gene TRBJ2-2; 9 nucleotides agree with TRBD1. Unmatched junction bases numbered 6, after V lost 4 bases and J lost 5 bases. Germline CDR1 SGDLS, CDR2 YYNGEE. The CDR3 contains 15 residues. CDR3 in amino acids: CASSSRDRATGELFF. DNA for the CDR3: TGTGCCAGCAGCTCTCGGGACAGGGCAACCGGGGAGCTGTTTTTT.

The chain recombines TRBV7-3 with TRBJ1-3; 10 bases fit TRBD1. Germline CDR1 SGHTA, CDR2 FQGTGA. This CDR3 contains 15 residues. The V segment lost 5 bases and the J segment 4 bases; nucleotides outside the gene matches: 5. As DNA, the CDR3 is TGTGCCAGCAGCGAGGGACAGGGGCCAGGAAACACCATATATTTT. It specifies CASSEGQGPGNTIYF.

The chain links TRBV15 to TRBJ1-4, with 8 bases fitting TRBD1. CDR3 size: 17 residues. Looked up from germline, CDR1 is LNHNV and CDR2 is YYDKDF (reference sequence). V dropped 0 bases and J dropped 8; count of bases not matched to a gene: 11. CDR3 region: CATSRDPATGEREKLFF. The CDR3 nucleotides are TGTGCCACCAGCAGAGATCCCGCGACAGGGGAACGCGAAAAACTGTTTTTT.

This CDR3 reads CASSSRGGTYNEQFF. CDR3 sequence (DNA): TGTGCCAGCAGCTCGCGGGGGGGCACCTACAATGAGCAGTTCTTC. The chain recombines TRBV7-3 with TRBJ2-1, with TRBD2 matching 9 bases. The CDR3 sequence is 15 residues long. Germline CDR1 is SGHTA and CDR2 is FQGTGA. V was pared by 4 bases and J by 2 bases, with 3 bases of the junction left unmatched. Full variable domain (outside the CDR3, taken from reference TRBV7-3 and TRBJ2-1): GAGVSQTPSNKVTEKGKYVELRCDPISGHTALYWYRQSLGQGPEFLIYFQGTGAADDSGLPNDRFFAVRPEGSVSTLKIQRTERGDSAVYLCASSSRGGTYNEQFFGPGTRLTVL.